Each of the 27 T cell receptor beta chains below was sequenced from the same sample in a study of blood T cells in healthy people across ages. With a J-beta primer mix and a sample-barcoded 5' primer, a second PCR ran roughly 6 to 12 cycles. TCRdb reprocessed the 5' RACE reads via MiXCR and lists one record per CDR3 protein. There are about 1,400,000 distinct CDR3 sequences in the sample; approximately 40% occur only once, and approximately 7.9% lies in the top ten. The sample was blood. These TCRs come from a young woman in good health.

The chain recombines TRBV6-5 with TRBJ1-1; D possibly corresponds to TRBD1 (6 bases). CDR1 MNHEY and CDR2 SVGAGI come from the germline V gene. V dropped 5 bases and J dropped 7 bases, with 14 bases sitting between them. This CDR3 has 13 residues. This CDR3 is CASSGGDTLEAFF. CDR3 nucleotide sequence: TGTGCCAGCAGTGGGGGGGACACCCTTGAAGCTTTCTTT.

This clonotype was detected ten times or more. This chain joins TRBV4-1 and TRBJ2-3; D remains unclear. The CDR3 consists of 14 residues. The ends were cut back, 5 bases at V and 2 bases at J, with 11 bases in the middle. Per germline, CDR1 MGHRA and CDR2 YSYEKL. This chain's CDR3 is CASSELRTTDTQYF. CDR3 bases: TGCGCCAGCAGCGAGCTAAGGACCACAGATACGCAGTATTTT.

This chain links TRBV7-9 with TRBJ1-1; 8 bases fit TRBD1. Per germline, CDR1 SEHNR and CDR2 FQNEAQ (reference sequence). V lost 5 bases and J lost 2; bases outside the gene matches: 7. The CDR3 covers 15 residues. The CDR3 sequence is CASSIYRGTNTEAFF. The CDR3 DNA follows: TGTGCCAGCAGCATCTACAGGGGGACCAACACTGAAGCTTTCTTT.

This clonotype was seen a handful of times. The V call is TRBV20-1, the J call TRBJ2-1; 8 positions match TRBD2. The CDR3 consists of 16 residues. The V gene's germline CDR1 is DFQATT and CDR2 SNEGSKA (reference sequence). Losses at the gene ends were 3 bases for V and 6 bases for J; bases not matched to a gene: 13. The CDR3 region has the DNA TGCAGTGCTAGGGGACAAGGACTAGCAAGAGGCAATGAGCAGTTCTTC. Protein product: CSARGQGLARGNEQFF.

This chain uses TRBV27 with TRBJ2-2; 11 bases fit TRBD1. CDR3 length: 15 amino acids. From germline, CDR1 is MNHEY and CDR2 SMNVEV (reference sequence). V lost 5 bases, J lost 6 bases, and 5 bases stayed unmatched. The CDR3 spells CASSAPGQGAGELFF. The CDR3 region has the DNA TGTGCCAGCAGTGCGCCGGGACAGGGGGCCGGGGAGCTGTTTTTT.

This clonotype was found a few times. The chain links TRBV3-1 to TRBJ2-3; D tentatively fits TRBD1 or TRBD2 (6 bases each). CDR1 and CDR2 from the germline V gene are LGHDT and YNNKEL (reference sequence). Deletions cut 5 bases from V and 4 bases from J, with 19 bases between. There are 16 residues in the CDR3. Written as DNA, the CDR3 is TGTGCCAGCAGCTTGTCGGGGGCCCCCTCGGCAGATACGCAGTATTTT. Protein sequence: CASSLSGAPSADTQYF.

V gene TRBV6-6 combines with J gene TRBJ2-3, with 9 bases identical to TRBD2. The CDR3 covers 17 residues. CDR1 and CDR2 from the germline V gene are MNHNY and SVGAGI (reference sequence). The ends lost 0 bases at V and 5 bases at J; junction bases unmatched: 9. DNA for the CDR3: TGTGCCAGCAGTTACTCCACTAGCGGGCCCGCGGTAGATACGCAGTATTTT. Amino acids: CASSYSTSGPAVDTQYF.

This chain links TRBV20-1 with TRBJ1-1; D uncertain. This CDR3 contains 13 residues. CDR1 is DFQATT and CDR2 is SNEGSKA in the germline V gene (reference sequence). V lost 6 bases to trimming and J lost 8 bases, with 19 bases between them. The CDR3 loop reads CSAVIPREGEAFF. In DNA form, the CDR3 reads TGCAGTGCCGTTATTCCTCGAGAGGGCGAAGCTTTCTTT.

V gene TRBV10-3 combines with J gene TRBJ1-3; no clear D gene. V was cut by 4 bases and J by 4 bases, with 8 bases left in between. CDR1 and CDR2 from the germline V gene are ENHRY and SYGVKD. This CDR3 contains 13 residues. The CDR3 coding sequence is TGTGCCATCAGTGCGGGCCCCGGAAACACCATATATTTT. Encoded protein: CAISAGPGNTIYF.

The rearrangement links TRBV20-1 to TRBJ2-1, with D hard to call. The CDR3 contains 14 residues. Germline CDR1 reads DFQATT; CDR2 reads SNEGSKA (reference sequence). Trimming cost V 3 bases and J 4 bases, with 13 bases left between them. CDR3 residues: CSASMAGKYNEQFF. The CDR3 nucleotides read TGCAGTGCTAGTATGGCTGGAAAATACAATGAGCAGTTCTTC.

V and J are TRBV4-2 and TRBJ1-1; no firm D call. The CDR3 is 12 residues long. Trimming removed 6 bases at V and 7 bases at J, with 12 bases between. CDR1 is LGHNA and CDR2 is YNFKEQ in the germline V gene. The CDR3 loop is CASSRGEDEAFF. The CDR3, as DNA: TGTGCCAGCAGTCGTGGAGAGGATGAAGCTTTCTTT.

CDR3 amino acids: CASSLGLAGEGTQYF. The CDR3 nucleotides read TGTGCCAGCAGTTTAGGGCTAGCGGGGGAAGGGACCCAGTACTTC. This chain uses TRBV27 with TRBJ2-4, with TRBD2 matching over 10 bases. TRBJ2-5 matches the DNA end more closely, so the J call is doubtful. The CDR3 contains 15 residues. Germline values: CDR1 MNHEY, CDR2 SMNVEV (reference sequence).

The CDR3: CSVEESREGWVEQYF. CDR3 bases: TGCAGCGTTGAAGAGTCACGGGAGGGGTGGGTCGAGCAGTACTTC. The J gene is TRBJ2-5, the V gene TRBV29-1, with 8 bases identical to TRBD2. The J call is in doubt because the DNA end fits TRBJ2-7 better. This CDR3 contains 15 residues. CDR1 SQVTM and CDR2 ANQGSEA come from the germline V gene.

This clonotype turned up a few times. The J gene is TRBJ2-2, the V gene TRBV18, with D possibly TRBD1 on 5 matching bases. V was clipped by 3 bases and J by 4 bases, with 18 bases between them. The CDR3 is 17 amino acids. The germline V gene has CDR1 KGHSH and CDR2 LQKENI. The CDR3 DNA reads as TGTGCCAGCTCACCCATTCTGAAGCAGGGTGGCACCGGGGAGCTGTTTTTT. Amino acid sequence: CASSPILKQGGTGELFF.

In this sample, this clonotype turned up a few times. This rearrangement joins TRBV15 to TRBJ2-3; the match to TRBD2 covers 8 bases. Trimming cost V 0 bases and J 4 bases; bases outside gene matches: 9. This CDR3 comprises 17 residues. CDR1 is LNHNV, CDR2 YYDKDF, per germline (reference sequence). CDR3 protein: CATSRDGAGGLADTQYF. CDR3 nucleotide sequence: TGTGCCACCAGCAGAGATGGCGCGGGGGGCCTAGCAGATACGCAGTATTTT.

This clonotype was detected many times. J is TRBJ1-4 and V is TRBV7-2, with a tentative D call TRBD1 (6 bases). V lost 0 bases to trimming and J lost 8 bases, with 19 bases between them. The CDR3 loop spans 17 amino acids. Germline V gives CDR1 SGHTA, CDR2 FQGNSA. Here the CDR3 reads CASSLAGFAGASEKLFF. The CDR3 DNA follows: TGTGCCAGCAGCTTAGCGGGGTTTGCGGGGGCCTCGGAAAAACTGTTTTTT.

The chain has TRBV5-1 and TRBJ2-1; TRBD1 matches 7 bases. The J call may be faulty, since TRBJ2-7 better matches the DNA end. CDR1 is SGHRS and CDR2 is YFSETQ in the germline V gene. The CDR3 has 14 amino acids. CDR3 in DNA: TGCGCCAGCAGCTCTGACAGGGTCTACAATGAGCAGTACTTC. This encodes CASSSDRVYNEQYF.

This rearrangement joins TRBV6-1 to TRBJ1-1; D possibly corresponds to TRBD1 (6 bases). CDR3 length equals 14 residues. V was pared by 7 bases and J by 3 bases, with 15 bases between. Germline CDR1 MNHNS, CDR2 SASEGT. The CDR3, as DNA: TGTGCCAGCATGAGGGGGGCGAGGGACACTGAAGCTTTCTTT. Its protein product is CASMRGARDTEAFF.

The CDR3 DNA reads TGCGCCAGCAGCTTCACCTCGAGCCGGAGCTCCTACGAGCAGTACTTC. Amino acids: CASSFTSSRSSYEQYF. The rearrangement links TRBV5-1 to TRBJ2-7; no definite D call. CDR1 and CDR2 (germline): SGHRS, YFSETQ. The CDR3 is 16 residues long. Between the trimmed V and J ends, which lost 2 bases and 0 bases, there was a span of 15 bases.

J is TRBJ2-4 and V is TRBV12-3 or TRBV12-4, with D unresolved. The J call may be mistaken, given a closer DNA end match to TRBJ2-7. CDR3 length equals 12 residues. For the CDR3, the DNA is TGTGCCAGCAGTTGGGGAACGAACGAGCAGTACTTC. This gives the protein CASSWGTNEQYF.

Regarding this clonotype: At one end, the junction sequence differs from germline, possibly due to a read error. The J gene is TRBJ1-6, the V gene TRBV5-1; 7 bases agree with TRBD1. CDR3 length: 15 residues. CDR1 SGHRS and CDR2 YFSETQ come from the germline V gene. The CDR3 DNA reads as TGCGACAGCAGCTTGGAGACAGGGATGGATTCACCCCTCCACTTT. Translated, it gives CDSSLETGMDSPLHF.

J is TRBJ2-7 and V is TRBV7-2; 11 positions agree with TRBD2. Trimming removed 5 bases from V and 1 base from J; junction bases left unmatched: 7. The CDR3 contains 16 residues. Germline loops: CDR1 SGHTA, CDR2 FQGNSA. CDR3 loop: CASSRPGTSGSYEQYF. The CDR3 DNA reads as TGTGCCAGCAGCCGCCCCGGGACTAGCGGATCCTACGAGCAGTACTTC.

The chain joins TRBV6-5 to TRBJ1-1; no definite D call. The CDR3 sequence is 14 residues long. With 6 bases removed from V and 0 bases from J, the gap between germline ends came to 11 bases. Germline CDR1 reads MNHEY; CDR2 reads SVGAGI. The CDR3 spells CASSMGEMNTEAFF. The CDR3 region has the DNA TGTGCCAGCAGCATGGGAGAGATGAACACTGAAGCTTTCTTT.

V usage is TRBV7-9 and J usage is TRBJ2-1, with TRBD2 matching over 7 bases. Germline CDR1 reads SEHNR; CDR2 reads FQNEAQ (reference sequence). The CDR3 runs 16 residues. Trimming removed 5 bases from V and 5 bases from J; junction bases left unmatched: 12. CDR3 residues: CASSHRAKRDHNEQFF. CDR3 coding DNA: TGTGCCAGCAGCCACCGGGCCAAGCGGGATCACAATGAGCAGTTCTTC. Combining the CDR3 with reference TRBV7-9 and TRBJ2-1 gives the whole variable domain DTGVSQNPRHKITKRGQNVTFRCDPISEHNRLYWYRQTLGQGPEFLTYFQNEAQLEKSRLLSDRFSAERPKGSFSTLEIQRTEQGDSAMYLCASSHRAKRDHNEQFFGPGTRLTVL.

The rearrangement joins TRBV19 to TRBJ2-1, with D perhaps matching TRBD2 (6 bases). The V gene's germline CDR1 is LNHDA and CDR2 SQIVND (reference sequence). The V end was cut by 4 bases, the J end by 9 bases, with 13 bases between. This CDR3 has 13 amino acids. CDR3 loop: CASSREVGIEQFF. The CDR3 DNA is TGTGCCAGTAGTAGGGAGGTCGGGATTGAGCAGTTCTTC.

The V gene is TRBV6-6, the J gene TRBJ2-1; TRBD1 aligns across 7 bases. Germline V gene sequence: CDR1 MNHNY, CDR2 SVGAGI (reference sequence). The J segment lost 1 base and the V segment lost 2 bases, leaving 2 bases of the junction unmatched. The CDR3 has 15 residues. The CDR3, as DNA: TGTGCCAGCAGTTACGAGGGGGCTTCCTACAATGAGCAGTTCTTC. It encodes CASSYEGASYNEQFF.

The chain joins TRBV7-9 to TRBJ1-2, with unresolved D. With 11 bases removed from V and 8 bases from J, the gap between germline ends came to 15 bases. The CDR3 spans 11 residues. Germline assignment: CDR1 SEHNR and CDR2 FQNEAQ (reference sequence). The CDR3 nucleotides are TGTGCCGGCGGCGCAGGACGCGGCTACACCTTC. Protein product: CAGGAGRGYTF. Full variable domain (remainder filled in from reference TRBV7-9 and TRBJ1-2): DTGVSQNPRHKITKRGQNVTFRCDPISEHNRLYWYRQTLGQGPEFLTYFQNEAQLEKSRLLSDRFSAERPKGSFSTLEIQRTEQGDSAMYLCAGGAGRGYTFGSGTRLTVV.